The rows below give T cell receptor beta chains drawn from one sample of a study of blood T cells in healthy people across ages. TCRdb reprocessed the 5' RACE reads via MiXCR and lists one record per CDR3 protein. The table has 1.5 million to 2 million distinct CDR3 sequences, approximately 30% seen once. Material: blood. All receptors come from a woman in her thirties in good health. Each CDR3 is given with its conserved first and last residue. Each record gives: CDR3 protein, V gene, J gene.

CASSSQRMNTEAFF	TRBV7-8	TRBJ1-1
CASSLGGRGNEQYF	TRBV12-3/TRBV12-4	TRBJ2-7
CASHGAFEQYF	TRBV6-5	TRBJ2-7
CASSWGDTQYF	TRBV7-8	TRBJ2-3
CASSAPTGLGYF	TRBV7-9	TRBJ2-3
CASSPGRGPAWAFF	TRBV5-6	TRBJ1-1
CASSSEEGAGTQHF	TRBV6-6	TRBJ1-5
CASSLMSTDGEQYF	TRBV7-8	TRBJ2-7
CASSSWTGASREQYF	TRBV11-1	TRBJ2-7
CASSLGGIGVYNEQFF	TRBV7-9	TRBJ2-1
CASSEIAGGQETQYF	TRBV2	TRBJ2-5
CASSSSGTGANYGYTF	TRBV7-9	TRBJ1-2
CASSGRARWRTDTQYF	TRBV9	TRBJ2-3
CASSLEVPRYGYTF	TRBV7-9	TRBJ1-2
CASSYGGAADIQYF	TRBV7-9	TRBJ2-4
CSAGGGYVKNIPYF	TRBV20-1	TRBJ2-5
CASSQGPGPGSNTQYF	TRBV4-1	TRBJ2-3
CAIREVNEQYF	TRBV10-3	TRBJ2-7
CASSYSRYSNQPQHF	TRBV6-2/TRBV6-3	TRBJ1-5
CSARDGTSGGMGETQYF	TRBV20-1	TRBJ2-5
CASSQVGGVSYNEQFF	TRBV5-6	TRBJ2-1
CTSSSGTNYEQYF	TRBV12-3/TRBV12-4	TRBJ2-7
CASSPRTGMETQYF	TRBV6-5	TRBJ2-5
CASSLGTSGGAQETQYF	TRBV7-3	TRBJ2-5
CASSARTGKSSGANVLTF	TRBV21-1	TRBJ2-6
CSVPTAQETQYF	TRBV20-1	TRBJ2-5
CAIKQKPMNTEAFF	TRBV10-3	TRBJ1-1
CASSQIRRGGGYNEQFF	TRBV7-2	TRBJ2-1
CASSSQSGTSASREQYF	TRBV7-2	TRBJ2-7
CASKAQQGNRGETQYF	TRBV6-5	TRBJ2-5
CSASNSGQSAGNEQFF	TRBV20-1	TRBJ2-1
CASSLNKGRGDTEAFF	TRBV7-2	TRBJ1-1
CSARDQGQGGPYEQYF	TRBV20-1	TRBJ2-7
CSAAGKGDWNIQYF	TRBV29-1	TRBJ2-4
CATSREGGMSSYEQYF	TRBV15	TRBJ2-7
CASSYSLGGTDTQYF	TRBV6-6	TRBJ2-3
CAGSLGPSGQPQHF	TRBV5-1	TRBJ1-5
CSGMYRDEQYF	TRBV29-1	TRBJ2-7
CASTKTGRGLNTEAFF	TRBV5-6	TRBJ1-1
CASSLGGVEETQYF	TRBV12-3/TRBV12-4	TRBJ2-5